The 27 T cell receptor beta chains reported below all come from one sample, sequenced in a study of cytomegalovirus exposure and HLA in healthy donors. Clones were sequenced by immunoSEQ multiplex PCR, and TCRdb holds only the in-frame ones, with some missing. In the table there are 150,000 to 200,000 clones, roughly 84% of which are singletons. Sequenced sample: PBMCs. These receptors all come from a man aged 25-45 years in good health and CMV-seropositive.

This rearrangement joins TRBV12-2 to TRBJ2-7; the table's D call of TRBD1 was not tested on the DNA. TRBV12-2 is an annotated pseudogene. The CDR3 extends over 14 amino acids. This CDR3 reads CASRPKQGSYEQYF. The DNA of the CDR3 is TGTGCAAGTCGCCCGAAACAGGGTTCCTACGAGCAGTACTTC.

CDR3 protein: CSVEDVAGELPDTQYF. The CDR3, as DNA: TGCAGCGTTGAAGACGTAGCGGGAGAGTTGCCAGATACGCAGTATTTT. V and J are TRBV29-1 and TRBJ2-3; 9 bases line up with TRBD2. The CDR3 runs 16 residues. In germline, CDR1 is SQVTM, CDR2 ANQGSEA. V lost 0 bases, J lost 4 bases, and 8 bases stayed unmatched.

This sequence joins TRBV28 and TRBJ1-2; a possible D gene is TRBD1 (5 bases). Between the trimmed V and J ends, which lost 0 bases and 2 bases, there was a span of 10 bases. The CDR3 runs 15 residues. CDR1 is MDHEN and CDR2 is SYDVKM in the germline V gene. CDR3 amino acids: CASSLWTEINYGYTF. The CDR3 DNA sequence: TGTGCCAGCAGTTTATGGACAGAAATAAACTATGGCTACACCTTC.

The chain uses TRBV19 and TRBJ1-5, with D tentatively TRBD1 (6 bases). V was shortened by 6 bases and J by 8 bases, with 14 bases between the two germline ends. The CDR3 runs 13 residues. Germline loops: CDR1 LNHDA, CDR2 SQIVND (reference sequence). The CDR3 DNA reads TGTGCCAGTAGCGACAGGACGGTAAAGCCCCAGCATTTT. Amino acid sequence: CASSDRTVKPQHF.

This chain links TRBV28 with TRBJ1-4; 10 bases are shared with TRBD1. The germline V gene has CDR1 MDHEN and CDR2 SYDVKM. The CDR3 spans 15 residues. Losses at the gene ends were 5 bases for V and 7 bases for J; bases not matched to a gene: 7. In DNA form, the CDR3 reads TGTGCCAGCAGTCCAGGACAGGGGGAAGCTGAAAAACTGTTTTTT. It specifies CASSPGQGEAEKLFF.

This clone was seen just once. CDR3: CASSFLISGGNNEQFF. The DNA of the CDR3 is TGTGCCAGCAGTTTCCTAATTAGCGGGGGCAACAATGAGCAGTTCTTC. The V gene is TRBV28, the J gene TRBJ2-1; 9 bases map to TRBD2. V was clipped by 3 bases and J by 5 bases; unmatched bases: 8. The CDR3 sequence is 16 residues long. Germline CDR1 and CDR2: MDHEN and SYDVKM.

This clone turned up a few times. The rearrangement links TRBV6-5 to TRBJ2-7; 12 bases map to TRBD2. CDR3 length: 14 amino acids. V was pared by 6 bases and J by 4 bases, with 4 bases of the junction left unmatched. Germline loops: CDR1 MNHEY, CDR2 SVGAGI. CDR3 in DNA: TGTGCCAGCAGGTCTAGCGGGGGGGGATACGAGCAGTACTTC. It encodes CASRSSGGGYEQYF.

CDR3 sequence: CASSRTSGKQETQYF. In DNA, the CDR3 is TGTGCCAGCAGCCGGACTAGCGGGAAACAAGAGACCCAGTACTTC. V is TRBV7-9 and J is TRBJ2-5, with TRBD2 identical over 12 bases. The CDR3 contains 15 residues. The V gene's germline CDR1 is SEHNR and CDR2 FQNEAQ (reference sequence). V lost 5 bases to trimming and J lost 2 bases; unmatched junction nucleotides: 3. Together with reference TRBV7-9 and TRBJ2-5, the CDR3 gives the full variable domain: DTGVSQNPRHKITKRGQNVTFRCDPISEHNRLYWYRQTLGQGPEFLTYFQNEAQLEKSRLLSDRFSAERPKGSFSTLEIQRTEQGDSAMYLCASSRTSGKQETQYFGPGTRLLVL.

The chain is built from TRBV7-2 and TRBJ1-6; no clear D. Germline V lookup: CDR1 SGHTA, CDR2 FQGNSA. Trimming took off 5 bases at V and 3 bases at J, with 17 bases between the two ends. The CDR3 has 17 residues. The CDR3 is CASSLTRTGNYNSPLHF. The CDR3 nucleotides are TGTGCCAGCAGCCTCACCAGGACGGGAAACTATAATTCACCCCTCCACTTT.

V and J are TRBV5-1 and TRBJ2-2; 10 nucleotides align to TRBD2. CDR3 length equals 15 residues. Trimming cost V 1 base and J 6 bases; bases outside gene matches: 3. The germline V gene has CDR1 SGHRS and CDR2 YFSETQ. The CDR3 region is CASSLTSGVAGELFF. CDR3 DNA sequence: TGCGCCAGCAGCTTGACTAGCGGGGTGGCCGGGGAGCTGTTTTTT.

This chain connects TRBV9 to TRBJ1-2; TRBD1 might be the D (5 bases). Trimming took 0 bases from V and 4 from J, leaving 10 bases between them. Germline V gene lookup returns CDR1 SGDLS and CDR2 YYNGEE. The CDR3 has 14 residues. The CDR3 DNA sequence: TGTGCCAGCAGCGTAGACAGGAGCCCCTATGGCTACACCTTC. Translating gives CASSVDRSPYGYTF. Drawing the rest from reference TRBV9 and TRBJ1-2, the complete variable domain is DSGVTQTPKHLITATGQRVTLRCSPRSGDLSVYWYQQSLDQGLQFLIQYYNGEERAKGNILERFSAQQFPDLHSELNLSSLELGDSALYFCASSVDRSPYGYTFGSGTRLTVV.

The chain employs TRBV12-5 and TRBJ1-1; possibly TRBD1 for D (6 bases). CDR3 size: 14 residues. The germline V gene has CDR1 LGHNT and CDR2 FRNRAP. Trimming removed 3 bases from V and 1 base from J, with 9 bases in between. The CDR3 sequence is CASGFGTTNTEAFF. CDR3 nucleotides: TGTGCTAGTGGTTTTGGGACAACGAACACTGAAGCTTTCTTT.

The CDR3: CASSLLFGDYSYEQYF. DNA of the CDR3: TGTGCCAGCAGTTTATTGTTCGGGGACTACTCCTACGAGCAGTACTTC. V is TRBV28 and J is TRBJ2-7, with 7 bases lining up with TRBD2. The V and J ends lost 1 base and 0 bases, in that order; junction bases with no gene match: 6. The CDR3 is 16 amino acids. Germline-derived CDR1 and CDR2 are MDHEN and SYDVKM.

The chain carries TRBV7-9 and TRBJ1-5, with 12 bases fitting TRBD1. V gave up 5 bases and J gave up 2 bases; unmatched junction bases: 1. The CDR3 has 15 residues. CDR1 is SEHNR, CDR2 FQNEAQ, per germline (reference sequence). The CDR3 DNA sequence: TGTGCCAGCAGCCGGGACAGGGGGCGCAATCAGCCCCAGCATTTT. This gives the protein CASSRDRGRNQPQHF.

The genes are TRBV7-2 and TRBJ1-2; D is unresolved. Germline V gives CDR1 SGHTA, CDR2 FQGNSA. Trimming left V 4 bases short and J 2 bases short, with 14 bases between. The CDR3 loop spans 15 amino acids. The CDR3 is CASSSGDERNYGYTF. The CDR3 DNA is TGTGCCAGCAGCTCCGGTGATGAGAGAAACTATGGCTACACCTTC.

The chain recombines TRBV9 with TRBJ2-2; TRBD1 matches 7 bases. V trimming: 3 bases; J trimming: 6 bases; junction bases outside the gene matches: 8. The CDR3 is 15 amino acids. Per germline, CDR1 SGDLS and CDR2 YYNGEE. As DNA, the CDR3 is TGTGCCAGCAGCGGGGGTACAGGGGTTCCCGGGGAGCTGTTTTTT. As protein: CASSGGTGVPGELFF. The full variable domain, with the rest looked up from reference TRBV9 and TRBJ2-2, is DSGVTQTPKHLITATGQRVTLRCSPRSGDLSVYWYQQSLDQGLQFLIQYYNGEERAKGNILERFSAQQFPDLHSELNLSSLELGDSALYFCASSGGTGVPGELFFGEGSRLTVL.

CDR3 loop: CASSQEARGTDTQYF. In nucleotides, the CDR3 is TGTGCCAGCAGCCAAGAGGCCCGGGGCACAGATACGCAGTATTTT. The chain links TRBV4-2 to TRBJ2-3; D not certain. The V gene's germline CDR1 is LGHNA and CDR2 YNFKEQ. This CDR3 comprises 15 residues. V lost 0 bases, J lost 1 base, and 8 bases lay in between.

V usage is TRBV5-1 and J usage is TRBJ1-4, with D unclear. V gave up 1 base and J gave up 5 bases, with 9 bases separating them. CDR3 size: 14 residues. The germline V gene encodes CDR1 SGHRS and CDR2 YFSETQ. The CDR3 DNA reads TGCGCCAGCAGCTTGAGTCAGTTGAATGAAAAACTGTTTTTT. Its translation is CASSLSQLNEKLFF.

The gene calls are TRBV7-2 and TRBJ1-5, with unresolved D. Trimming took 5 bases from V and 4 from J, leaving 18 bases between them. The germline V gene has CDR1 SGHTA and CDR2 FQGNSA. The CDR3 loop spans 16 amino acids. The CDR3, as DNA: TGTGCCAGCAGCACAACGAAGGGCGGGTTGAATCAGCCCCAGCATTTT. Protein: CASSTTKGGLNQPQHF.

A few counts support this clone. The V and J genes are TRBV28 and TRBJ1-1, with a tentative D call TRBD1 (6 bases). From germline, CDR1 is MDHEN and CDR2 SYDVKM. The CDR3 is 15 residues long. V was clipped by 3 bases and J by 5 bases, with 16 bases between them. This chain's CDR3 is CASSFIGGRRTEAFF. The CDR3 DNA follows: TGTGCCAGCAGTTTTATCGGGGGGCGGAGGACTGAAGCTTTCTTT.

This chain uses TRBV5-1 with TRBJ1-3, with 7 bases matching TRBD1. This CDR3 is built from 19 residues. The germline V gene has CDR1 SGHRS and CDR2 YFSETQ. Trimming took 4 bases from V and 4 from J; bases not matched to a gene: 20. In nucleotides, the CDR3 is TGCGCCAGCAGCCACCCGGAGCGGACAGGCCAATCCAAGGGAAACACCATATATTTT. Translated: CASSHPERTGQSKGNTIYF.

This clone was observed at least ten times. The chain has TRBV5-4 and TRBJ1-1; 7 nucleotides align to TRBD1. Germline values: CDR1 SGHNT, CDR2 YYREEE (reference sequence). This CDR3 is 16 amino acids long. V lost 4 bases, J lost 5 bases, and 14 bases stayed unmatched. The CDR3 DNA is TGTGCCAGCAGCCCCTCTATAGCAGGGGGAGAAACTGAAGCTTTCTTT. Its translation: CASSPSIAGGETEAFF.

CDR3 bases: TGTGCCAGCAGCCACCGCGGGCATGAGCAGTTCTTC. Translating it yields CASSHRGHEQFF. V and J are TRBV27 and TRBJ2-1, with D possibly matching TRBD2 (5 bases). The V end lost 6 bases, the J end lost 8 bases, and 11 bases lay between the germline ends. The length of the CDR3 is 12 residues. Per germline, CDR1 MNHEY and CDR2 SMNVEV (reference sequence).

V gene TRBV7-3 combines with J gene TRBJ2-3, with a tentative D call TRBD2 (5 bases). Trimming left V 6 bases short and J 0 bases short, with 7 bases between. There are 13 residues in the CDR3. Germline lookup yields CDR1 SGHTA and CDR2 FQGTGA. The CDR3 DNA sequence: TGTGCCAGCAGTGAGGGCAGCACAGATACGCAGTATTTT. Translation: CASSEGSTDTQYF.

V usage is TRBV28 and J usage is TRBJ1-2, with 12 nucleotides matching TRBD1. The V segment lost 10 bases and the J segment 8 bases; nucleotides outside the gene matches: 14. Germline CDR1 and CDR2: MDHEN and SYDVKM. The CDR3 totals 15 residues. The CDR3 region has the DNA TGTGCCACCTATTATCCGGGACAGGGGGCAGGGGGCTACACCTTC. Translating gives CATYYPGQGAGGYTF.

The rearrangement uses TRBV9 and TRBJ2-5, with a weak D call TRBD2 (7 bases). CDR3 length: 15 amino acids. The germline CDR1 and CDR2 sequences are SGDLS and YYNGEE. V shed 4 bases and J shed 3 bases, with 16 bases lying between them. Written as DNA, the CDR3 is TGTGCCAGCAGCCCCAGACCGGGGGGCAAAGAGACCCAGTACTTC. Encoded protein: CASSPRPGGKETQYF.

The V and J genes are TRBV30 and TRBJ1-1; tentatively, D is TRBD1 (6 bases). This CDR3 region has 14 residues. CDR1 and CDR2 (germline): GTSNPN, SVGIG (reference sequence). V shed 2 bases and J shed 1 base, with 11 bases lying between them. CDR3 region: CAWSNRGGNTEAFF. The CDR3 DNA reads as TGTGCCTGGAGTAATAGGGGGGGGAACACTGAAGCTTTCTTT. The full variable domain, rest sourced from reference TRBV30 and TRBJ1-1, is SQTIHQWPATLVQPVGSPLSLECTVEGTSNPNLYWYRQAAGRGLQLLFYSVGIGQISSEVPQNLSASRPQDRQFILSSKKLLLSDSGFYLCAWSNRGGNTEAFFGQGTRLTVV.